The 26 T cell receptor beta chains given below trace back to one sample, sequenced in a study of human T cells and chemical hapten exposure. MiXCR was run by TCRdb on the RACE reads, yielding one entry per CDR3 protein. The table lists 99,000 or so distinct CDR3 sequences, roughly a tenth of them singletons, with approximately 3.3% in the top ten. Time point here: pre-sensitization, week 0. Treatment meaning: therapeutic diphenylcyclopropenone sensitization with weekly scalp DPC. Material: whole blood, obtained in connection with sensitization to the hapten diphenylcyclopropenone (DPC). The source of these receptors is a woman aged 55-69 years with alopecia areata. Some clones in this sample may be carry-over from other donors' samples.

This clonotype was seen only a few times. The chain couples TRBV7-2 to TRBJ2-7; D tentatively fits TRBD1 or TRBD2 (5 bases each). The length of the CDR3 is 14 residues. Trimming left V 9 bases short and J 7 bases short, with 22 bases between. Germline values: CDR1 SGHTA, CDR2 FQGNSA. CDR3 DNA sequence: TGTGCCAGTGCCCCGGGACCGGGCTTAAGTGAGCAGTACTTC. Encoded protein: CASAPGPGLSEQYF.

This clonotype was picked up a small number of times. The chain employs TRBV3-1 and TRBJ2-1, with 7 positions matching TRBD1. The CDR3 runs 16 residues. The junction had 9 bases not matched to a gene; V was cut back by 1 base and J by 6 bases. Looked up from germline, CDR1 is LGHDT and CDR2 is YNNKEL (reference sequence). The CDR3 bases are TGTGCCAGCAGCCAAGTGACAGGGTCTAAATTCAATGAGCAGTTCTTC. Its translation is CASSQVTGSKFNEQFF.

This clonotype has at least ten counts. V is TRBV18 and J is TRBJ2-5; 7 bases are shared with TRBD1. The germline V gene encodes CDR1 KGHSH and CDR2 LQKENI. Trimming cost V 9 bases and J 7 bases; bases outside gene matches: 17. CDR3 length: 15 amino acids. CDR3 in DNA: TGTGCCAGTACGACCGGGACAGCGATCGGTGCGACCCAGTACTTC. Its translation: CASTTGTAIGATQYF.

The sample holds one count of this clonotype. Here the CDR3 DNA reads TGCGCCAGCAGCGGCGGACCTAGCACAGATACGCAGTATTTT. Translation: CASSGGPSTDTQYF. The chain uses TRBV5-1 and TRBJ2-3; D is unclear. The V end was cut by 4 bases, the J end by 0 bases, with 9 bases between. Germline CDR1 is SGHRS and CDR2 is YFSETQ. This CDR3 contains 14 residues. The entire variable domain, with the rest obtained from reference TRBV5-1 and TRBJ2-3, is as follows: KAGVTQTPRYLIKTRGQQVTLSCSPISGHRSVSWYQQTPGQGLQFLFEYFSETQRNKGNFPGRFSGRQFSNSRSEMNVSTLELGDSALYLCASSGGPSTDTQYFGPGTRLTVL.

This clonotype was recorded many times. The rearrangement joins TRBV6-2 or TRBV6-3 to TRBJ2-1; 11 bases map to TRBD2. This CDR3 region has 15 residues. The junction had 3 bases not matched to a gene; V was cut back by 5 bases and J by 3 bases. The germline V gene has CDR1 MNHEY and CDR2 SVGEGT. The CDR3 sequence: CASSGSGGGYNEQFF. The CDR3 DNA sequence: TGTGCCAGCAGTGGTAGCGGGGGGGGCTACAATGAGCAGTTCTTC.

This clonotype was picked up many times. The chain is built from TRBV27 and TRBJ2-6; D remains unclear. The CDR3 is 15 residues long. Germline CDR1 is MNHEY and CDR2 is SMNVEV (reference sequence). The germline V and J ends were trimmed by 5 bases and 4 bases, with 12 bases remaining between them. This CDR3 is CASSPQVTGANVLTF. The CDR3 coding sequence is TGTGCCAGCAGTCCTCAGGTTACAGGGGCCAACGTCCTGACTTTC. Looking up the rest from reference TRBV27 and TRBJ2-6 gives the full variable domain: EAQVTQNPRYLITVTGKKLTVTCSQNMNHEYMSWYRQDPGLGLRQIYYSMNVEVTDKGDVPEGYKVSRKEKRNFPLILESPSPNQTSLYFCASSPQVTGANVLTFGAGSRLTVL.

The sample holds a few counts of this clonotype. The CDR3, as DNA: TGCGCCAGCAGCTTAATGAGGGGGCTAACCCATGAAAAACTGTTTTTT. This translates into CASSLMRGLTHEKLFF. The chain joins TRBV5-1 to TRBJ1-4, with TRBD1 matching 7 bases. The trim removed 2 bases at V and 6 bases at J, leaving 10 bases unmatched. Per the germline V gene, CDR1 is SGHRS and CDR2 is YFSETQ. This CDR3 is built from 16 residues.

This clonotype has just a few counts. The rearrangement links TRBV5-1 to TRBJ2-5; D might be TRBD1 or TRBD2, each matching 5 bases. Trimming took 4 bases from V and 5 from J, leaving 18 bases between them. From germline, CDR1 is SGHRS and CDR2 YFSETQ. The CDR3 loop spans 15 amino acids. The CDR3 sequence is CASSVTPPGQETQYF. The CDR3 coding sequence is TGCGCCAGCAGCGTGACTCCCCCGGGGCAGGAGACCCAGTACTTC.

This clonotype was counted only a few times. This rearrangement joins TRBV6-5 to TRBJ2-3; D is ambiguous. Germline values: CDR1 MNHEY, CDR2 SVGAGI. The CDR3 is made up of 15 amino acids. V lost 0 bases to trimming and J lost 3 bases, with 10 bases between them. CDR3 sequence (DNA): TGTGCCAGCAGTTACTCTAGGGCTAAGACAGATACGCAGTATTTT. Translation: CASSYSRAKTDTQYF.

The rearrangement uses TRBV30 and TRBJ2-2; 9 bases are shared with TRBD1. This CDR3 is 16 amino acids long. Germline V gives CDR1 GTSNPN, CDR2 SVGIG (reference sequence). V was pared by 3 bases and J by 4 bases, with 9 bases of the junction left unmatched. CDR3 coding DNA: TGTGCCTGGAGCGCAAAATACAGGGGGCGCACCGGGGAGCTGTTTTTT. Its translation: CAWSAKYRGRTGELFF.

Ten or more counts support this clonotype. Here the CDR3 DNA reads TGTGCCAGCAGCTTATTGGGGCAGGGATACTATGGCTACACCTTC. Residues: CASSLLGQGYYGYTF. This chain joins TRBV7-2 and TRBJ1-2; TRBD1 is a possible D gene (5 bases). Trimming pared 2 bases from V and 3 bases from J, leaving 13 bases between. Germline V lookup: CDR1 SGHTA, CDR2 FQGNSA. The CDR3 is 15 residues long.

In this sample, this clonotype turned up a few times. The J gene is TRBJ1-1, the V gene TRBV30; D gene uncertain. This CDR3 is 12 amino acids long. In germline, CDR1 is GTSNPN, CDR2 SVGIG (reference sequence). V was shortened by 1 base and J by 1 base, with 4 bases between the two germline ends. The CDR3 DNA follows: TGTGCCTGGAGTGGCCCGAACACTGAAGCTTTCTTT. The encoded protein is CAWSGPNTEAFF. The entire variable domain, with the rest obtained from reference TRBV30 and TRBJ1-1, is as follows: SQTIHQWPATLVQPVGSPLSLECTVEGTSNPNLYWYRQAAGRGLQLLFYSVGIGQISSEVPQNLSASRPQDRQFILSSKKLLLSDSGFYLCAWSGPNTEAFFGQGTRLTVV.

At least ten counts were recorded for this clonotype. This chain connects TRBV6-5 to TRBJ2-6, with D hard to call. V was clipped by 4 bases and J by 0 bases, with 10 bases between them. Germline CDR1 is MNHEY and CDR2 is SVGAGI. There are 16 residues in the CDR3. CDR3 bases: TGTGCCAGCAGTTTTCCAGTTAGCTCTGGGGCCAACGTCCTGACTTTC. The encoded protein is CASSFPVSSGANVLTF.

This clonotype was picked up a small number of times. This chain connects TRBV7-8 to TRBJ2-7; the match to TRBD1 covers 9 bases. CDR3 length: 15 amino acids. Germline V CDR1 and CDR2: SGHVS, FQNEAQ. J gave up 4 bases and V 7 bases, and 11 bases lay outside the gene matches. The DNA for the CDR3 is TGTGCCAGCACCATTTTAGGGGACAGGGTATACGAGCAGTACTTC. Its translation is CASTILGDRVYEQYF.

The chain has TRBV9 and TRBJ1-3, with D uncertain. V gave up 4 bases and J gave up 4 bases, with 9 bases separating them. The CDR3 has 13 residues. The germline gives CDR1 SGDLS, CDR2 YYNGEE. The CDR3 protein is CASSRAWGNTIYF. The CDR3, as DNA: TGTGCCAGCAGCAGGGCGTGGGGAAACACCATATATTTT.

On this clonotype itself: This CDR3 is missing its conserved last phenylalanine or tryptophan, likely due to a read error. The chain uses TRBV6-5 and TRBJ1-5, with 7 bases fitting TRBD1. The length of the CDR3 is 17 residues. Per the germline V gene, CDR1 is MNHEY and CDR2 is SVGAGI. J lost 4 bases, V lost 5 bases, and 14 bases had no gene match. The CDR3 DNA follows: TGTGCCAGCAGTAGGGGGCCGGGACAGACTTCTAATCAGCCCCAGCATTTA. Its protein product is CASSRGPGQTSNQPQHL.

Worth noting for this clonotype: Possible read error: a much larger clone is one base away. The chain joins TRBV3-1 to TRBJ1-4; D unresolved. CDR1 and CDR2 from the germline V gene are LGHDT and YNNKEL (reference sequence). The V end lost 3 bases, the J end lost 0 bases, and 17 bases lay between the germline ends. The CDR3 consists of 18 residues. The chain's CDR3 is CASSHFTPWTSTNEKLFF. DNA for the CDR3: TGTGCCAGCAGCCATTTTACCCCGTGGACCTCAACTAATGAAAAACTGTTTTTT.

The sample holds many counts of this clonotype. The chain employs TRBV7-9 and TRBJ1-1; 7 nucleotides agree with TRBD1. This CDR3 is built from 18 residues. The germline CDR1 and CDR2 sequences are SEHNR and FQNEAQ (reference sequence). Losses at the gene ends were 5 bases for V and 0 bases for J; bases not matched to a gene: 15. The CDR3 reads CASSPRQGFGMMNTEAFF. CDR3 in DNA: TGTGCCAGCAGCCCACGACAGGGTTTCGGGATGATGAACACTGAAGCTTTCTTT.

This clonotype has at least ten counts. The chain is built from TRBV7-9 and TRBJ1-3, with 7 nucleotides matching TRBD1. Trimming at V came to 5 bases and at J to 3 bases, leaving 7 bases not matched to a gene. Germline CDR1 is SEHNR and CDR2 is FQNEAQ (reference sequence). The CDR3 loop spans 15 amino acids. The DNA of the CDR3 is TGTGCCAGCAGCCGAGGGGGCGGCGATGGAAACACCATATATTTT. This gives the protein CASSRGGGDGNTIYF.

This clonotype has ten or more counts. The chain is built from TRBV20-1 and TRBJ2-7; possibly TRBD1 for D (7 bases). CDR1 and CDR2 from the germline V gene are DFQATT and SNEGSKA (reference sequence). The CDR3 is 14 amino acids. V lost 1 base and J 4 bases, leaving 14 bases between the germline ends. In DNA, the CDR3 is TGCAGTGCTAGAGGGGCAGGGGGGTTTTACGAGCAGTACTTC. Translating gives CSARGAGGFYEQYF.

In this sample, this clonotype turned up many times. The chain uses TRBV6-1 and TRBJ2-7; D is ambiguous. Germline V gene sequence: CDR1 MNHNS, CDR2 SASEGT. V shed 0 bases and J shed 2 bases, with 11 bases lying between them. The CDR3 covers 15 residues. Here the CDR3 DNA reads TGTGCCAGCAGTGAAGCGCTGGGCAGCCCCTACGAGCAGTACTTC. Its protein product is CASSEALGSPYEQYF.

This clonotype was seen many times. The chain carries TRBV12-3 or TRBV12-4 and TRBJ1-1; D gene unclear. The CDR3 covers 13 residues. Deletions cut 4 bases from V and 1 base from J, with 7 bases between. The CDR3 loop reads CASSWQENTEAFF. The CDR3 DNA follows: TGTGCCAGCAGTTGGCAGGAGAACACTGAAGCTTTCTTT.

There are many counts of this clonotype. The J gene is TRBJ1-2, the V gene TRBV18; perhaps TRBD1 as D (5 bases). V lost 0 bases and J lost 2, with 13 bases in between. This CDR3 spans 16 amino acids. In germline, CDR1 is KGHSH, CDR2 LQKENI. The CDR3 sequence: CASSPPGWRQNYGYTF. In DNA form, the CDR3 reads TGTGCCAGCTCACCACCGGGCTGGCGACAGAACTATGGCTACACCTTC.

This clonotype appeared many times. The chain is built from TRBV29-1 and TRBJ1-1, with a tentative D call TRBD1 (5 bases). Germline-derived CDR1 and CDR2 are SQVTM and ANQGSEA. The ends were cut back, 7 bases at V and 7 bases at J, with 19 bases in the middle. This CDR3 region has 13 residues. The CDR3 coding sequence is TGCAGCGGAGGCCAGGGCGGGGTGGGTGAAGCTTTCTTT. Protein: CSGGQGGVGEAFF.

The V gene is TRBV5-1, the J gene TRBJ2-7, with D unresolved. With 4 bases removed from V and 6 bases from J, the gap between germline ends came to 14 bases. Germline lookup yields CDR1 SGHRS and CDR2 YFSETQ. The CDR3 sequence is 13 residues long. The CDR3 DNA is TGCGCCAGCAGCCTTCTGGGGATGGGCGAGCAGTACTTC. Protein: CASSLLGMGEQYF.

This rearrangement joins TRBV3-1 to TRBJ2-2; D is unresolved. From germline, CDR1 is LGHDT and CDR2 YNNKEL (reference sequence). Trimming shortened V by 1 base and J by 2 bases, and 8 bases separated the two germline ends. The CDR3 consists of 15 residues. DNA of the CDR3: TGTGCCAGCAGCCAAGTGGGGATAAACACCGGGGAGCTGTTTTTT. Translated: CASSQVGINTGELFF.